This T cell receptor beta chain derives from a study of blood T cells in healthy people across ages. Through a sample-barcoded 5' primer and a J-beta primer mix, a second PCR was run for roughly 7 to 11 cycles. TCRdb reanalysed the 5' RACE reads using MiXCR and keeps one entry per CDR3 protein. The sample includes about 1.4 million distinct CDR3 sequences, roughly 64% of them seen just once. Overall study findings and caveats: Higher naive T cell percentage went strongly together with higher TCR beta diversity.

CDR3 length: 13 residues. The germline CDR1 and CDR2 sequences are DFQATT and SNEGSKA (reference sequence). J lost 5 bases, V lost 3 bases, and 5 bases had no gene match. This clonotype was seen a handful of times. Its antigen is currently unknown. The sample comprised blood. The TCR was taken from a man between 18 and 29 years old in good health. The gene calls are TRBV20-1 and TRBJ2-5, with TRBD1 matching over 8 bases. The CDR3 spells CSARLTGEETQYF. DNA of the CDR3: TGCAGTGCTAGGTTGACAGGGGAGGAGACCCAGTACTTC.